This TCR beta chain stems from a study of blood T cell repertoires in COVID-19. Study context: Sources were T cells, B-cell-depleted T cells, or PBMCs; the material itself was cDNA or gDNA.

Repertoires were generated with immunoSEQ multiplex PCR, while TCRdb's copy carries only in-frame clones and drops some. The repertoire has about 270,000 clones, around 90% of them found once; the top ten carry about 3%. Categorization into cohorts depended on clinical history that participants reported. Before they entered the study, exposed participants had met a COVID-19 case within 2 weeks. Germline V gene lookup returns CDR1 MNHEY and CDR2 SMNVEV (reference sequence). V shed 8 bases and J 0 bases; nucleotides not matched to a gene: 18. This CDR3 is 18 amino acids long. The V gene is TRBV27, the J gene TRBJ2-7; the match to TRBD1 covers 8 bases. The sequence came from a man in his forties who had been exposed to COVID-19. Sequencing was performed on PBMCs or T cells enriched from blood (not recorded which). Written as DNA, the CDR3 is TGTGCCAGCGGACGAGGGGACAGGACCCTCCTTGGCTCCTACGAGCAGTACTTC. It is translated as CASGRGDRTLLGSYEQYF.